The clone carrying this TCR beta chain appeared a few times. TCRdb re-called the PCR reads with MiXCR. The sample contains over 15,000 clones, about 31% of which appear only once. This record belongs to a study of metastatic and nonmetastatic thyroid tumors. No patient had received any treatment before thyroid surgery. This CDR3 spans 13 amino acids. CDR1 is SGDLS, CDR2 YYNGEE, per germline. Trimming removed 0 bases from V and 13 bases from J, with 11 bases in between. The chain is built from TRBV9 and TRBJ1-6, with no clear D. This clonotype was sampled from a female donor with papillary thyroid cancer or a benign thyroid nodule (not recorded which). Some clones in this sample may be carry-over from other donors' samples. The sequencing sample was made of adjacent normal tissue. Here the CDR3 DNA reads TGTGCCAGCAGCGTAGACTCGTTGGGGCCCCTCCACTTT. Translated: CASSVDSLGPLHF.